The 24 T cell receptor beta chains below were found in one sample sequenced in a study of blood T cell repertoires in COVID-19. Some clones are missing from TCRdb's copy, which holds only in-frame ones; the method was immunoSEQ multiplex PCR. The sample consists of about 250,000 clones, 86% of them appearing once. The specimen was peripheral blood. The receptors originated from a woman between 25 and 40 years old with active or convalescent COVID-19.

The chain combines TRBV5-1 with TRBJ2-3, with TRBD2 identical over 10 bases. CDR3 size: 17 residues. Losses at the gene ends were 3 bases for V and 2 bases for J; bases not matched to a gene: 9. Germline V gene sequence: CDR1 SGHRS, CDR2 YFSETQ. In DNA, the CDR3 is TGCGCCAGCAGCTCCCCAACTAGCGGGGCCTTCACAGATACGCAGTATTTT. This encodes CASSSPTSGAFTDTQYF.

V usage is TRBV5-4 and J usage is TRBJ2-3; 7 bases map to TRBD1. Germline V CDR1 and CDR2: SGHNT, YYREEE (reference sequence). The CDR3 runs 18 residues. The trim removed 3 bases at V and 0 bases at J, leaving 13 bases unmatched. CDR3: CASSYTTGYADSTDTQYF. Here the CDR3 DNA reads TGTGCCAGCAGCTATACGACAGGGTATGCGGATAGCACAGATACGCAGTATTTT.

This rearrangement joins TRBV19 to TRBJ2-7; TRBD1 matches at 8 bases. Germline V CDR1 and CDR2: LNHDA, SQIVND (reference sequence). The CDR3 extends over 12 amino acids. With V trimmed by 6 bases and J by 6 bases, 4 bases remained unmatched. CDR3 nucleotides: TGTGCCAGTAGCTACGGACAGGGCGAGCAGTACTTC. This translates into CASSYGQGEQYF.

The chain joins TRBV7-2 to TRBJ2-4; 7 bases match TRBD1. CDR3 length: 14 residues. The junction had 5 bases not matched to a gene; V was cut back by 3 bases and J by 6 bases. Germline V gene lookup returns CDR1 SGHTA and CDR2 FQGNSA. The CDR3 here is CASSLPRQGNIQYF. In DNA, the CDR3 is TGTGCCAGCAGCTTGCCTCGACAGGGAAACATTCAGTACTTC.

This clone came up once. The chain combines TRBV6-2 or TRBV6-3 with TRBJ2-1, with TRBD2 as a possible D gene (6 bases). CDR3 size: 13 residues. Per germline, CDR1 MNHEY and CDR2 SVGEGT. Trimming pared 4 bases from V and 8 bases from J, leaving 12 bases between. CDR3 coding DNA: TGTGCCAGCAGTTTGATCACTAGCCATGAGCAGTTCTTC. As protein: CASSLITSHEQFF.

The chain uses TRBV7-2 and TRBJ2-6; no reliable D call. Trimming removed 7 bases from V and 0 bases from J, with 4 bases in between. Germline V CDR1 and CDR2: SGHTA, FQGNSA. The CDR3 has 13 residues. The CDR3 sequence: CASTRSGANVLTF. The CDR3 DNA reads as TGTGCCAGCACCCGCTCTGGGGCCAACGTCCTGACTTTC.

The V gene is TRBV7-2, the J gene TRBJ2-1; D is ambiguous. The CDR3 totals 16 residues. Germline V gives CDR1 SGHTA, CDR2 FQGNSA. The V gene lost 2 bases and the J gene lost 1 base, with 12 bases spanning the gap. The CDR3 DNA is TGTGCCAGCAGCTTAAGTCGCGCGGCATCCTACAATGAGCAGTTCTTC. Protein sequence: CASSLSRAASYNEQFF.

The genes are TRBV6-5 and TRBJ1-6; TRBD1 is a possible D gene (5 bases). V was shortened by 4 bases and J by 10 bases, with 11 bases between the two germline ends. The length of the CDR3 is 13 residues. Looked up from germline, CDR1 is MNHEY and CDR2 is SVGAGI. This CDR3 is CASSLAGESPLHF. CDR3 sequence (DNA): TGTGCCAGCAGTTTGGCGGGGGAGTCACCCCTCCACTTT.

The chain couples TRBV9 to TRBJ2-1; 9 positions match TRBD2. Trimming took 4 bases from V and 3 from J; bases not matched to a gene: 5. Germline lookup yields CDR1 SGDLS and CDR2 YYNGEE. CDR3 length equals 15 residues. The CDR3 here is CASSFSGGGYNEQFF. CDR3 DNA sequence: TGTGCCAGCAGCTTTAGCGGGGGAGGCTACAATGAGCAGTTCTTC.

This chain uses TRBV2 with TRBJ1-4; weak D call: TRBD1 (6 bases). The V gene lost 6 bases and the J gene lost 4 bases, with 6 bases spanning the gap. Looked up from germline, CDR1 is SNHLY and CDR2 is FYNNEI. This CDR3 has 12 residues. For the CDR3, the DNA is TGTGCCAGCAGACAGGGTAATGAAAAACTGTTTTTT. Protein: CASRQGNEKLFF.

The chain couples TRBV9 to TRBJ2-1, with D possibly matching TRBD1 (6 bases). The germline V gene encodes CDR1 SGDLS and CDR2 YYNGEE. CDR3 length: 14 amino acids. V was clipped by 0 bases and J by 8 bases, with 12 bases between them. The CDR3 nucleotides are TGTGCCAGCAGCGTAGTGGCAGGGGTCCATGAGCAGTTCTTC. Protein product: CASSVVAGVHEQFF.

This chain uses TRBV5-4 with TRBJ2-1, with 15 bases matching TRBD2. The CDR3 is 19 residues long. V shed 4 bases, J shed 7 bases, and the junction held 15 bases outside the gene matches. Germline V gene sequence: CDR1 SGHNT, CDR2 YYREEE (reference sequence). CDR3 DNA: TGTGCCAGCAGCCCCGGGACTAGCGGGGGGTTTCTTAGGGGGAATGAGCAGTTCTTC. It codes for CASSPGTSGGFLRGNEQFF.

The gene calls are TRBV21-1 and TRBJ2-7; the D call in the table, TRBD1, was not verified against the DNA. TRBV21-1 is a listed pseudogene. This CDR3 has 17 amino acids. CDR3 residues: CASSKVWMGTGGGEQYF. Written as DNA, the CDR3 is TGTGCCAGCAGCAAAGTGTGGATGGGGACAGGGGGCGGCGAGCAGTACTTC.

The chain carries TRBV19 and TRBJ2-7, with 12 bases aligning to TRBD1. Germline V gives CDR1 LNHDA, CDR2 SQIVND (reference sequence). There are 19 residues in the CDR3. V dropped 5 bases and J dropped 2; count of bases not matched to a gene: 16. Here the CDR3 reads CASSLRDRGPARRTYEQYF. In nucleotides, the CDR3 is TGTGCCAGTAGTCTCCGGGACAGGGGGCCCGCGCGGAGGACCTACGAGCAGTACTTC.

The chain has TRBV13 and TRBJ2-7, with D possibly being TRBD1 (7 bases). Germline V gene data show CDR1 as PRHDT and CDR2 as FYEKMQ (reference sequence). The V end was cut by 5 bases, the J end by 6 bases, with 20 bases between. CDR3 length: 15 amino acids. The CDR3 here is CASSARGELWREQYF. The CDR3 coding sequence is TGTGCCAGCAGCGCCAGGGGGGAGCTTTGGCGCGAGCAGTACTTC.

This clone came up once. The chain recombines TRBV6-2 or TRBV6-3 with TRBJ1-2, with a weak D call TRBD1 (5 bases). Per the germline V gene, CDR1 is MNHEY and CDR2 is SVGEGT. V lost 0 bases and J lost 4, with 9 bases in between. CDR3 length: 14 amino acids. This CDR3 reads CASSYSTRVYGYTF. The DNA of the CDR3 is TGTGCCAGCAGTTACTCGACCAGGGTCTATGGCTACACCTTC.

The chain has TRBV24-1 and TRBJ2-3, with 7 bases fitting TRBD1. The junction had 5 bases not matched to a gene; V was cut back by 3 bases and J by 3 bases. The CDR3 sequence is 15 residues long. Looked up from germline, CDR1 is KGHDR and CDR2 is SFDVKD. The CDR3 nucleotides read TGTGCCACCAGTGATAACAGGGGCGGAACAGATACGCAGTATTTT. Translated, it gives CATSDNRGGTDTQYF.

CDR3 amino acids: CASSLPFDYGYTF. DNA of the CDR3: TGTGCCAGCAGCTTACCGTTTGACTATGGCTACACCTTC. The chain combines TRBV7-2 with TRBJ1-2; D remains unclear. V was trimmed by 2 bases and J by 3 bases, leaving 7 bases between them. CDR1 is SGHTA, CDR2 FQGNSA, per germline. This CDR3 comprises 13 residues.

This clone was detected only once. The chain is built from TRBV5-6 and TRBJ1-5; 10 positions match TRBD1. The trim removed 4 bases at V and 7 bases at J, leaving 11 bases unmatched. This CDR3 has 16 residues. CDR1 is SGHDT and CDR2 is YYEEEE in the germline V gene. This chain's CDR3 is CASSLSGTGVSQPQHF. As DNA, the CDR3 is TGTGCCAGCAGCCTCTCCGGGACAGGGGTAAGCCAGCCCCAGCATTTT.

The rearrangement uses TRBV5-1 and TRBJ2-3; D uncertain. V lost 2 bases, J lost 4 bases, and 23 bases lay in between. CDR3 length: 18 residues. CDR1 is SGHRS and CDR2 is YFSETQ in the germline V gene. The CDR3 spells CASSFLEIIIFGSDTQYF. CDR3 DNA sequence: TGCGCCAGCAGCTTCCTCGAAATTATTATCTTCGGTTCAGATACGCAGTATTTT.

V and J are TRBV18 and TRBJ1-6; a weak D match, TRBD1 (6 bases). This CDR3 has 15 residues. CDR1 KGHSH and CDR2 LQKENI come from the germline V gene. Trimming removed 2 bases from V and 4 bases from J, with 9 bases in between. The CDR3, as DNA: TGTGCCAGCTCACCAATGGACAGTTATAATTCACCCCTCCACTTT. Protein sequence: CASSPMDSYNSPLHF. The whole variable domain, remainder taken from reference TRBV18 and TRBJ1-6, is NAGVMQNPRHLVRRRGQEARLRCSPMKGHSHVYWYRQLPEEGLKFMVYLQKENIIDESGMPKERFSAEFPKEGPSILRIQQVVRGDSAAYFCASSPMDSYNSPLHFGNGTRLTVT.

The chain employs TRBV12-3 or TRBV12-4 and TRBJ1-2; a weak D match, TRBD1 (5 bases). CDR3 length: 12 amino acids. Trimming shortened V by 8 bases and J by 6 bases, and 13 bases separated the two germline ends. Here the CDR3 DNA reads TGTGCCAGCGGAAGGGGCGTGGATGGCTACACCTTC. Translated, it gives CASGRGVDGYTF.

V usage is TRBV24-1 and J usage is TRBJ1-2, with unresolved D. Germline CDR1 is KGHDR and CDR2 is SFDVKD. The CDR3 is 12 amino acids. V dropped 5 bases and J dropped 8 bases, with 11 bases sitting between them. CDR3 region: CATSAPGGGYTF. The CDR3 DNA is TGTGCCACCAGTGCTCCTGGAGGCGGCTACACCTTC.

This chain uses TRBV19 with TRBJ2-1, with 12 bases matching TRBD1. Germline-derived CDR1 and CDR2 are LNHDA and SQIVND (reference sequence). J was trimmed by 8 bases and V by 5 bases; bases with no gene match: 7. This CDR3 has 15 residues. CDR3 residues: CASSHLGQGAYEQFF. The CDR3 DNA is TGTGCCAGTAGTCATCTGGGACAGGGGGCCTATGAGCAGTTCTTC.